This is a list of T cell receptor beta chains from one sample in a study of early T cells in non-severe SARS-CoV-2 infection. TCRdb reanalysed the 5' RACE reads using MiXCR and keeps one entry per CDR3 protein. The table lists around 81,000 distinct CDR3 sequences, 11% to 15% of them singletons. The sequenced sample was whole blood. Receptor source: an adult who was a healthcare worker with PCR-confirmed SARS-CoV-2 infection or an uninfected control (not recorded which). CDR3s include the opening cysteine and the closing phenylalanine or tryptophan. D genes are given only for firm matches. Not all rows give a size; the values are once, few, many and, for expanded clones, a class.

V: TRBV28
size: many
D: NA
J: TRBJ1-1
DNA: TGTGCCAGCAGTTTAACAGTCACTGAAGCTTTCTTT
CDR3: CASSLTVTEAFF

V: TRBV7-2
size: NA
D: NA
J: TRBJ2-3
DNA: TGTGCCAGCACCAACACAGATACGCAGTATTTT
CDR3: CASTNTDTQYF

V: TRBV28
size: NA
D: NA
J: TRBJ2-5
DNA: TGTGCCAGCAGTAAGTCGGTAGAGACCCAGTACTTC
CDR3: CASSKSVETQYF

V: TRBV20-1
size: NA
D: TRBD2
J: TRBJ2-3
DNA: TGCAGTGCATGGGACTACACTAGCACAGATACGCAGTATTTT
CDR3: CSAWDYTSTDTQYF

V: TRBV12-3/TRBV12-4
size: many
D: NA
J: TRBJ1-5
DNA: TGTGCCAGCCGACCGGACAGCAACAATCAGCCCCAGCATTTT
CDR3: CASRPDSNNQPQHF

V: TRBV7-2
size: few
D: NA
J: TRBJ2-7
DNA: TGTGCCAGCAGCTTAGACACCTACGAGCAGTACTTC
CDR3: CASSLDTYEQYF

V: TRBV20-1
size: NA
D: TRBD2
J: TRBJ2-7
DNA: TGCAGTGCTAGCAACTACGGGGGGGACAACTCCTACGAGCAGTACTTC
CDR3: CSASNYGGDNSYEQYF

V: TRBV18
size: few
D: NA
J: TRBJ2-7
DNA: TGTGCCAGCTCACCCGACAGGTACGAGCAGTACTTC
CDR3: CASSPDRYEQYF

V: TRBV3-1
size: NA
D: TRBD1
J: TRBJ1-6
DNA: TGTGCCAGCAGCCTCGACAGGGGTCTGTATAATTCACCCCTCCACTTT
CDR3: CASSLDRGLYNSPLHF

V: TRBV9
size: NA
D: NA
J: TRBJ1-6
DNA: TGTGCCAGCAGCGTGGACAGCCCGCCGAATTCACCCCTCCACTTT
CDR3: CASSVDSPPNSPLHF

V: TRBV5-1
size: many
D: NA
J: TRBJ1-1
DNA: TGCGCCAGCAGCTTTGCGGGGGGCACTGAAGCTTTCTTT
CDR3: CASSFAGGTEAFF

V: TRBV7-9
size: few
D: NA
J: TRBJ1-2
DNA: TGTGCCAGCACCGCAGGGATACCTAACTATGGCTACACCTTC
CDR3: CASTAGIPNYGYTF

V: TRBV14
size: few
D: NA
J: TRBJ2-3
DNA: TGTGCCAGCAGCCAAGAGACGTGGACAGATACGCAGTATTTT
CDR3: CASSQETWTDTQYF

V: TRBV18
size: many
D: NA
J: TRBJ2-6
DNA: TGTGCCAGCTCACCGCGTGGCTCTGGGGCCAACGTCCTGACTTTC
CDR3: CASSPRGSGANVLTF

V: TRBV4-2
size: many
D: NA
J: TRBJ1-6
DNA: TGTGCCAGCAGCCAGGTTGGTCGTCAGGGAGTCTCACCCCTCCACTTT
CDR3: CASSQVGRQGVSPLHF

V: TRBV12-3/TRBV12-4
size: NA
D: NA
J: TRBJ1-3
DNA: TGTGCCAGCCGGAGGGGCAGCTCTGGAAACACCATATATTTT
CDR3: CASRRGSSGNTIYF

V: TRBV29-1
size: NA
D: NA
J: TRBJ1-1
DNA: TGCAGCGTTGGAGCCTCGGGGGCGGGTAGTAAAGCTTTCTTT
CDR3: CSVGASGAGSKAFF

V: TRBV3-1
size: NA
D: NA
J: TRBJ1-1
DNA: TGTGCCAGCAGCCACCTCAGATCAGGGGTGGCAGCTTTCTTT
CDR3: CASSHLRSGVAAFF

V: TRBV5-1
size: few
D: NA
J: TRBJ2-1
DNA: TGCGCCAGCAGCTTGGCACAAAGACAGTTCTTC
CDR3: CASSLAQRQFF

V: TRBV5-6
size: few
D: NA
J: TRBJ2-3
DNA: TGTGCCAGCAGCTTAAAGGATACGCAGTATTTT
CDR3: CASSLKDTQYF

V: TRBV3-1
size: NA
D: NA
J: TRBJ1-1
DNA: TGTGCCAGCAGCTTGGGACGGATGAACACTGAAGCTTTCTTT
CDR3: CASSLGRMNTEAFF

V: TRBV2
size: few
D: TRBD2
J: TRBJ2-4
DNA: TGTGCCAGCGTTAGCGGGCTGGGCAAAAACATTCAGTACTTC
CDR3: CASVSGLGKNIQYF

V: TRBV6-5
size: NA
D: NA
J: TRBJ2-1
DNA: TGTGCCAGCACCCTGAGGCGGGGCGATATTGGGGGCAATGAGCAGTTCTTC
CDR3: CASTLRRGDIGGNEQFF

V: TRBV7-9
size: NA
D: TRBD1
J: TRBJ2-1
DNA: TGTGCCAGCACCGTGGAGGGACAGGGGATTTACAATGAGCAGTTCTTC
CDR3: CASTVEGQGIYNEQFF

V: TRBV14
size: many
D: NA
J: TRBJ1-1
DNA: TGTGCCAGCAGCCAAGATCGCGAGGGACAAAAAGCTTTCTTT
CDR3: CASSQDREGQKAFF

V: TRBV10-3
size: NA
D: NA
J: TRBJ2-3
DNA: TGTGCCATCTTGGGGGGGCCCTTGAGCACAGATACGCAGTATTTT
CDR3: CAILGGPLSTDTQYF

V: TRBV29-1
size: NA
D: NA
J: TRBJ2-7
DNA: TGCAGCGTTGACAGGGGGGGCGAGCAGTACTTC
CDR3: CSVDRGGEQYF

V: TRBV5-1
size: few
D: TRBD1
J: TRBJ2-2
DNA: TGCGCCAGCAAGGGACAGGAGAACACCGGGGAGCTGTTTTTT
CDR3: CASKGQENTGELFF

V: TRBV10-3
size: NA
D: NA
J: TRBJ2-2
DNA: TGTGCCATCAGGGCCCTTCGCTCCGCGAACACCGGGGAGCTGTTTTTT
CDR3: CAIRALRSANTGELFF

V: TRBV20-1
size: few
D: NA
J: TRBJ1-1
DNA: TGCAGTGCAGCTAGGGCCCTTGAAGCTTTCTTT
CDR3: CSAARALEAFF

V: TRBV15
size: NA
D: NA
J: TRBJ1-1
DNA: TGTGCCACCAGCAGCAGCGTGAACACTGAAGCTTTCTTT
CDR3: CATSSSVNTEAFF

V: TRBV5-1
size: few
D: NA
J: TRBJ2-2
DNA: TGCGCCAGCAGCTTAGACGGGGCGAACACCGGGGAGCTGTTTTTT
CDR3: CASSLDGANTGELFF

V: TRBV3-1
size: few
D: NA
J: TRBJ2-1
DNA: TGTGCCAGCAGCCAAAACGGGAGACCCTACAATGAGCAGTTCTTC
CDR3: CASSQNGRPYNEQFF

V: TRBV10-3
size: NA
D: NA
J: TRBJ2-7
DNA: TGTGCCATCAGACCGGGACAACACTCCTACGAGCAGTACTTC
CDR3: CAIRPGQHSYEQYF

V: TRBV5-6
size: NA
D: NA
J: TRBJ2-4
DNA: TGTGCCAGCAGCTTGGTGGGCAGGAAAGAAAACATTCAGTACTTC
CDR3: CASSLVGRKENIQYF

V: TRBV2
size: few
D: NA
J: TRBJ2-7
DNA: TGTGCCAGCTACAATGACGGATACGAGCAGTACTTC
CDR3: CASYNDGYEQYF

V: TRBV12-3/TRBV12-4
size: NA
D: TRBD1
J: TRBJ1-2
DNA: TGTGCCAGCAGTTCTGGCGGGACAGTCCATGGCTACACCTTC
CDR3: CASSSGGTVHGYTF

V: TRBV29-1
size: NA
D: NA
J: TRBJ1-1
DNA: TGCAGCGGTAAGAACACTGAAGCTTTCTTT
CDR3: CSGKNTEAFF

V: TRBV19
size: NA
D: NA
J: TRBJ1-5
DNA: TGTGCCAGTAGCCCCGGGAACAGATACAATCAGCCCCAGCATTTT
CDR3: CASSPGNRYNQPQHF

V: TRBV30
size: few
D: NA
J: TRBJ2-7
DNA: TGTGCCTGGAGTGTAAACAGGGAGCAGTACTTC
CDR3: CAWSVNREQYF

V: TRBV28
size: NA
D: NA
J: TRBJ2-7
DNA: TGTGCCAGCAGTTTGGCACAGGGAGTGGGCTACGAGCAGTACTTC
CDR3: CASSLAQGVGYEQYF

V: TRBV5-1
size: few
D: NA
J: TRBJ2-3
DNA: TGCGCCAGCTTCCCGGGACATCCTAGCACAGATACGCAGTATTTT
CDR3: CASFPGHPSTDTQYF

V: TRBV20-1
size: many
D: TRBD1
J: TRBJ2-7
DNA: TGCAGTGCTAGGGGGACAGACCTCTTTGAGCAGTACTTC
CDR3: CSARGTDLFEQYF

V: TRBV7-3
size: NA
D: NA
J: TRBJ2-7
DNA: TGTGCCAGCAGTCCTGGGCCAAACTACGAGCAGTACTTC
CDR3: CASSPGPNYEQYF

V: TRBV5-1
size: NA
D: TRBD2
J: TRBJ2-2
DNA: TGCGCCAGCAGCTTGGAACTAGCGGGAGCCACGAACACCGGGGAGCTGTTTTTT
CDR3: CASSLELAGATNTGELFF

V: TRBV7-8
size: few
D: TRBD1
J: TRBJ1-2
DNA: TGTGCCAGCAGCCAGGGGACAGGGTCATCGGATGGCTACACCTTC
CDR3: CASSQGTGSSDGYTF

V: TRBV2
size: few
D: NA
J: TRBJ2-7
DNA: TGTGCCGGCAAGTCCGGGACGCAGGTACTCTACGAGCAGTACTTC
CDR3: CAGKSGTQVLYEQYF

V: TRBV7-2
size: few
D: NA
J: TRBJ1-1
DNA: TGTGCCAGCAGCTTAGGCTACAGGAACACTGAAGCTTTCTTT
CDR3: CASSLGYRNTEAFF

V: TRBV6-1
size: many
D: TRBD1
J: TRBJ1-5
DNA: TGTGCCAGCAGTCACGGCACAGGGGGCAATCAGCCCCAGCATTTT
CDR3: CASSHGTGGNQPQHF

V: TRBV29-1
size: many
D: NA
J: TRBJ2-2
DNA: TGCAGCGCCTTGGAGGAGGAGCTGTTTTTT
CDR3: CSALEEELFF

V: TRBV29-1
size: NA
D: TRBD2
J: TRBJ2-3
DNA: TGCAGCGTTGATGGGACTAGCGGCACAGATACGCAGTATTTT
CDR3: CSVDGTSGTDTQYF

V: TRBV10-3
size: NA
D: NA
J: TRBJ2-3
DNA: TGTGCCATACGGGACCCTCAAAGAGATACGCAGTATTTT
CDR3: CAIRDPQRDTQYF

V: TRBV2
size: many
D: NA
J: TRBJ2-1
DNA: TGTGCCAGCACAAACCCCCCGTCCTACAATGAGCAGTTCTTC
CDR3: CASTNPPSYNEQFF

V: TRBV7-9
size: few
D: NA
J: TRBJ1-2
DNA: TGTGCCAGCAGCTTCAAGGGCTTGGGAGGCTACACCTTC
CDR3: CASSFKGLGGYTF

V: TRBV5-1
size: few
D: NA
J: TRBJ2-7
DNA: TGCGCCAGCAGCTTGGTCAGGACCCAGTTCGACGAGCAGTACTTC
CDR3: CASSLVRTQFDEQYF

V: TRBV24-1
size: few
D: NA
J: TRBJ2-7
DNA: TGTGCCACCAGTGATAATGCACAGTGGTCGGATCCCCACGAGCAGTACTTC
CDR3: CATSDNAQWSDPHEQYF

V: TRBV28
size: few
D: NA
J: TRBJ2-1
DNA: TGTGCCAGCAGCGGACGGGCCACCAGGAATGAGCAGTTCTTC
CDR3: CASSGRATRNEQFF

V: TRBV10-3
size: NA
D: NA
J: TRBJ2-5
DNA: TGTGCCTCCAACGGGGGGCTCCAAGAGACCCAGTACTTC
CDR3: CASNGGLQETQYF

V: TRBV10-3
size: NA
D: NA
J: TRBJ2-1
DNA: TGTGCCATCAACACCAGAGGGAACAATGAGCAGTTCTTC
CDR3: CAINTRGNNEQFF

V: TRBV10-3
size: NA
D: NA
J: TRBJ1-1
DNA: TGTGCCATCAGACAGGGAAACACTGAAGCTTTCTTT
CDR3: CAIRQGNTEAFF